This TCR beta chain comes out of a study of blood T cell repertoires in COVID-19. Study summary: Nucleic acid was either cDNA or gDNA, and it came from T cells, B-cell-depleted T cells, or PBMCs.

This clone was counted a single time. As originally analysed: Reference gene primers were amplified, and this amplification served to estimate nucleated cell counts. The table came from immunoSEQ multiplex PCR; TCRdb's copy has only in-frame clones and leaves some out. V and J calls and clone size are copied from that table; D and trimming were computed from the DNA. Found here are 140,000 or so clones, 87% of them singletons; the top ten hold 8.5% to 9.5%. Losses at the gene ends were 1 base for V and 5 bases for J; bases not matched to a gene: 11. The CDR3 length is 17 residues. Per the germline V gene, CDR1 is LGHNA and CDR2 is YSLEER.

Sequencing was done on a sample of peripheral blood. The receptor was isolated from a woman aged 45 to 65 with active or convalescent COVID-19. V and J are TRBV4-3 and TRBJ2-7; the match to TRBD2 covers 10 bases. CDR3: CASSQVAGASGSHEQYF. The DNA for the CDR3 is TGCGCCAGCAGCCAAGTAGCCGGGGCTAGCGGGAGCCACGAGCAGTACTTC.